A selection of T cell receptor beta chains follows, all from one sample in a study of a mutant IDH1 vaccine in newly diagnosed glioma. Measured with immunoSEQ multiplex PCR; TCRdb has only the in-frame clones, and not every one. The sample has tens of thousands of clones, approximately 90% seen once. The specimen comprised PBMCs, sampled from a glioma patient treated with radiotherapy, temozolomide or both. These receptors were obtained from a woman aged 40 to 50 with glioma. Both conserved end residues are part of each CDR3.

TRBV4-3 16 CASSQDKGQALGPQHF
TRBV4-1 14 CASSQGQRNEKLFF
TRBV5-1 12 CASSGGNEKLFF
TRBV7-2 15 CASSPRGFSQETQYF
TRBV18 14 CASSKENSGNTIYF
TRBV2 15 CASSEAQGSGQPQHF
TRBV14 16 CASSQDLGQGGNEQFF
TRBV15 13 CATRTGGRYEQFF
TRBV5-1 16 CASSSIGRGDPHTQYF
TRBV2 11 CASSERAGYTF
TRBV19 12 CASSNLNTEAFF
TRBV27 14 CASSLTGGNSPLHF
TRBV28 13 CASSFRTWQPQHF
TRBV19 13 CATAGIGTGELFF
TRBV30 12 CAWEGPGTPQHF
TRBV29-1 11 CSVREYTEAFF
TRBV6-4 13 CASSDSGAGEQFF
TRBV11-2 11 CASSSQGGAFF
TRBV5-6 14 CASRRTGVGYGYTF
TRBV6-5 15 CASSYLPGQLYGYTF
TRBV7-2 14 CASSRTSAADTQYF
TRBV7-2 17 CASSVWRTSGVPDTQYF
TRBV29-1 15 CSVFDRGKANYGYTF
TRBV5-1 16 CASSLGAGGSNNEQFF
TRBV5-5 14 CASGLDSRNYEQYF
TRBV6-1 16 CASSEAHGGSYNEQFF
TRBV7-2 18 CASSLAFPGVGTKNIQYF
TRBV2 15 CASSGPGMSNQPQHF
TRBV6-5 13 CASKKAVGEEAFF
TRBV25-1 13 CASAAQGGNEQFF
TRBV5-1 15 CASSLGGSATDTQYF
TRBV2 15 CASSESGGFSYEQYF
TRBV5-6 14 CASSIQGVNQPQHF
TRBV10-3 17 CAISEGGLAGNKYEQYF
TRBV7-9 15 CASSFFGKTNYGYTF
TRBV10-1 12 CASTPCSEGYTF
TRBV4-1 15 CASSPTSGMNTEAFF
TRBV2 14 CASSRKQGYNEQFF
TRBV4-1 16 CASSQERAGGQETQYF
TRBV28 14 CASSRGQASYEQYF
TRBV6-5 15 CASSLGQGSGYEQYF
TRBV29-1 10 CSVDSTEAFF
TRBV9 16 CASSVGAGDSNQPQHF
TRBV27 11 CASRMWGEAFF
TRBV6-5 14 CASSSSGGTYEQYF
TRBV5-1 16 CASSLAPRVVNYGYTF
TRBV29-1 14 CSGGNRGRTDTQYF
TRBV14 16 CASSQDGRGNQETQYF
TRBV23-1 10 CAHLGREQYF
TRBV29-1 12 CSVSQGQDTQYF
TRBV5-1 14 CASSASGPSYEQYF
TRBV11-2 12 CASSLGPGELFF
TRBV13 14 CASSKGAQSQPQHF
TRBV7-2 19 CASSSTIRQTGGRGNEQFF
TRBV21-1 13 CASSKGFNQPQHF